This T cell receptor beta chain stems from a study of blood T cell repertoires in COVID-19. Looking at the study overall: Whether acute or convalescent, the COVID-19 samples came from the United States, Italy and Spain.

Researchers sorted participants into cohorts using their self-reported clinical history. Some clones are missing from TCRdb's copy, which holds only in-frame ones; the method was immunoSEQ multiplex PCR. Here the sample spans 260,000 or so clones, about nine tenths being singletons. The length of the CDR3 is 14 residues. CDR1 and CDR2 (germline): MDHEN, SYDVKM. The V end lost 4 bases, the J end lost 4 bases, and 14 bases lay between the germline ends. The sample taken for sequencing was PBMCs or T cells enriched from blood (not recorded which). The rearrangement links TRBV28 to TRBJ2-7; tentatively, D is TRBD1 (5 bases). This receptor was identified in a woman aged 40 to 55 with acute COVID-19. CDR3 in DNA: TGTGCCAGCAGTTGGACACAGAACCATTACGAGCAGTACTTC. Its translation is CASSWTQNHYEQYF.